Below, 20 T cell receptor beta chains from the same sample are listed, as sequenced in a study of PD-L1 blockade in urothelial cancer (dated by TCRdb to about 2017). Per the publication, the time point label means: pretreatment peripheral blood. Library preparation employed the immunoSEQ multiplex PCR assay. TCRdb holds this immuneACCESS table with in-frame rearrangements only. Some clones are missing; in checked studies, unresolved V genes explain under half, and the rest has no known cause. The sample includes tens of thousands of clones, with over 75% observed a single time. Less than 20% of the sample is taken by the ten largest. The sample consisted of PBMCs, taken around atezolizumab (anti-PD-L1) treatment. These receptors were obtained from a man between 70 and 80 years old with urothelial cancer.

This clone was seen a handful of times. The chain couples TRBV7-2 to TRBJ1-5; 11 bases map to TRBD1. CDR1 and CDR2 from the germline V gene are SGHTA and FQGNSA. Losses at the gene ends were 7 bases for V and 6 bases for J; bases not matched to a gene: 8. This CDR3 region has 15 residues. The CDR3 loop reads CASNIGQGAGQPQHF. The CDR3, as DNA: TGTGCCAGCAACATCGGACAGGGGGCCGGTCAGCCCCAGCATTTT.

This chain's CDR3 is CATGGLNTEAFF. The CDR3 DNA sequence: TGTGCCACCGGAGGGCTGAACACTGAAGCTTTCTTT. The chain is built from TRBV15 and TRBJ1-1; D is ambiguous. The CDR3 spans 12 residues. Trimming took off 8 bases at V and 0 bases at J, with 7 bases between the two ends. Germline V lookup: CDR1 LNHNV, CDR2 YYDKDF (reference sequence).

V and J are TRBV29-1 and TRBJ2-5; D is uncertain. With 6 bases removed from V and 2 bases from J, the gap between germline ends came to 4 bases. Germline loops: CDR1 SQVTM, CDR2 ANQGSEA. This CDR3 spans 10 amino acids. The DNA for the CDR3 is TGCAGCGTCGTGCAAGAGACCCAGTACTTC. Translation gives CSVVQETQYF.

The chain recombines TRBV27 with TRBJ2-7; D is unresolved. Trimming pared 3 bases from V and 3 bases from J, leaving 6 bases between. Germline CDR1 MNHEY, CDR2 SMNVEV (reference sequence). The CDR3 runs to 12 residues. CDR3 sequence reads: CASSLSGYEQYF. The CDR3 DNA follows: TGTGCCAGCAGTTTGTCCGGCTACGAGCAGTACTTC.

This clone was observed a single time. The chain is built from TRBV4-2 and TRBJ2-7; 7 bases align to TRBD2. Germline lookup yields CDR1 LGHNA and CDR2 YNFKEQ. There are 15 residues in the CDR3. Trimming removed 1 base from V and 0 bases from J; junction bases left unmatched: 3. The CDR3 region is CASSQVGGSSYEQYF. The DNA of the CDR3 is TGTGCCAGCAGCCAAGTGGGGGGGAGCTCCTACGAGCAGTACTTC.

This clone occurred once. The J gene is TRBJ2-2, the V gene TRBV30; a weak D match, TRBD1 (6 bases). CDR1 and CDR2 (germline): GTSNPN, SVGIG (reference sequence). The ends were cut back, 5 bases at V and 6 bases at J, with 19 bases in the middle. The CDR3 extends over 15 amino acids. This CDR3 reads CAWSILQGSSGELFF. The CDR3 nucleotides read TGTGCCTGGTCAATCTTGCAGGGGAGCTCCGGGGAGCTGTTTTTT.

The rearrangement joins TRBV5-1 to TRBJ2-5; D gene ambiguous. Germline V gives CDR1 SGHRS, CDR2 YFSETQ. The CDR3 sequence is 13 residues long. With 4 bases removed from V and 5 bases from J, the gap between germline ends came to 12 bases. The CDR3 nucleotides are TGCGCCAGCAGCCCGACATTCTACGAGACCCAGTACTTC. Translated: CASSPTFYETQYF.

V usage is TRBV11-2 and J usage is TRBJ2-1; 7 bases are shared with TRBD2. V lost 1 base and J lost 10; bases outside the gene matches: 7. The germline gives CDR1 SGHAT, CDR2 FQNNGV. CDR3 length: 14 residues. As DNA, the CDR3 is TGTGCCAGCAGCTTAGTTGCGGGAGTTGGGGAGCAGTTCTTC. This encodes CASSLVAGVGEQFF.

The rearrangement uses TRBV5-1 and TRBJ2-1, with 10 bases fitting TRBD2. The CDR3 contains 18 residues. The V gene's germline CDR1 is SGHRS and CDR2 YFSETQ. Losses at the gene ends were 0 bases for V and 5 bases for J; bases not matched to a gene: 11. The CDR3 sequence: CASSLVAGGRFEHNEQFF. The CDR3, as DNA: TGCGCCAGCAGCTTGGTAGCGGGGGGAAGATTTGAGCACAATGAGCAGTTCTTC.

The CDR3: CASSPGQDPNYGYTF. The CDR3, as DNA: TGTGCCAGCTCACCTGGACAGGACCCTAACTATGGCTACACCTTC. The chain has TRBV18 and TRBJ1-2, with TRBD1 matching over 7 bases. With V trimmed by 3 bases and J by 0 bases, 4 bases remained unmatched. Germline loops: CDR1 KGHSH, CDR2 LQKENI. The CDR3 consists of 15 residues.

Here the CDR3 DNA reads TGCAGCGTTGTCCGGCAGGGAAGCTCCTACAATGAGCAGTTCTTC. Amino acid sequence: CSVVRQGSSYNEQFF. The chain joins TRBV29-1 to TRBJ2-1; D is perhaps TRBD1 (5 bases). Trimming left V 4 bases short and J 0 bases short, with 13 bases between. This CDR3 is 15 amino acids long. Germline-derived CDR1 and CDR2 are SQVTM and ANQGSEA.

The genes are TRBV30 and TRBJ2-7, with TRBD1 matching over 12 bases. V lost 3 bases to trimming and J lost 7 bases; unmatched junction nucleotides: 7. This CDR3 spans 14 amino acids. Germline values: CDR1 GTSNPN, CDR2 SVGIG (reference sequence). The CDR3 nucleotides are TGTGCCTGGAGACCGGGACAGGGGGCGTGGGAGCAGTACTTC. This codes for CAWRPGQGAWEQYF.

The chain combines TRBV4-1 with TRBJ1-5; D is uncertain. V gave up 0 bases and J gave up 6 bases, with 12 bases separating them. The CDR3 length is 15 residues. CDR1 MGHRA and CDR2 YSYEKL come from the germline V gene. The DNA of the CDR3 is TGCGCCAGCAGCCAAGATGTAGCCTTTATTCAGCCCCAGCATTTT. Translated, it gives CASSQDVAFIQPQHF.

The J gene is TRBJ2-1, the V gene TRBV10-1, with D uncertain. Trimming pared 3 bases from V and 9 bases from J, leaving 9 bases between. The CDR3 consists of 12 residues. CDR1 and CDR2 from the germline V gene are WNHNN and SYGVQD (reference sequence). CDR3 loop: CASSDYAGEQFF. The DNA of the CDR3 is TGCGCCAGCAGTGATTACGCCGGTGAGCAGTTCTTC.

The chain carries TRBV29-1 and TRBJ2-1, with 7 positions matching TRBD2. V dropped 7 bases and J dropped 7; count of bases not matched to a gene: 7. Germline V lookup: CDR1 SQVTM, CDR2 ANQGSEA. The CDR3 totals 12 residues. CDR3 loop: CSAAGDWNEQFF. As DNA, the CDR3 is TGCAGCGCCGCGGGGGACTGGAATGAGCAGTTCTTC.

This chain uses TRBV4-1 with TRBJ2-7; 9 bases line up with TRBD1. The ends lost 2 bases at V and 6 bases at J; junction bases unmatched: 11. CDR3 length equals 16 residues. Looked up from germline, CDR1 is MGHRA and CDR2 is YSYEKL. In DNA form, the CDR3 reads TGCGCCAGCAGCCAAAGGACAGGGGCTCTTGGGGTCGAGCAGTACTTC. Residues: CASSQRTGALGVEQYF.

V and J are TRBV18 and TRBJ2-7; 12 nucleotides line up with TRBD1. Germline trimming cut 4 bases from V and 0 bases from J; bases unmatched to any gene: 7. The CDR3 is 17 amino acids. From germline, CDR1 is KGHSH and CDR2 LQKENI. The DNA of the CDR3 is TGTGCCAGCTCACTCGGGACAGGGGGCTACCGCTCCTACGAGCAGTACTTC. This codes for CASSLGTGGYRSYEQYF.

The chain recombines TRBV4-2 with TRBJ2-3, with 8 bases matching TRBD2. Germline V CDR1 and CDR2: LGHNA, YNFKEQ. The ends lost 0 bases at V and 14 bases at J; junction bases unmatched: 16. The CDR3 spans 16 residues. The CDR3 DNA reads as TGTGCCAGCAGCCAAGAAGGGACTAGGAGCGCCAGATACGCGTATTTT. This encodes CASSQEGTRSARYAYF.

The chain links TRBV5-5 to TRBJ2-1; maybe TRBD2 (6 bases). Germline CDR1 is SGHKS and CDR2 is YYEKEE (reference sequence). The V end lost 4 bases, the J end lost 6 bases, and 17 bases lay between the germline ends. The CDR3 spans 15 residues. The DNA of the CDR3 is TGTGCCAGCAGCCTCAGACTAGTCGGGGCCAATGAGCAGTTCTTC. Protein: CASSLRLVGANEQFF. Based on the CDR3 plus reference TRBV5-5 and TRBJ2-1, the full variable domain is DAGVTQSPTHLIKTRGQQVTLRCSPISGHKSVSWYQQVLGQGPQFIFQYYEKEERGRGNFPDRFSARQFPNYSSELNVNALLLGDSALYLCASSLRLVGANEQFFGPGTRLTVL.

The chain combines TRBV2 with TRBJ1-5, with D tentatively TRBD1 (5 bases). The CDR3 has 12 amino acids. V shed 6 bases and J shed 7 bases, with 10 bases lying between them. Germline V gene sequence: CDR1 SNHLY, CDR2 FYNNEI. The CDR3 loop is CASRGGLQPQHF. Here the CDR3 DNA reads TGTGCCAGCAGGGGGGGACTGCAGCCCCAGCATTTT.